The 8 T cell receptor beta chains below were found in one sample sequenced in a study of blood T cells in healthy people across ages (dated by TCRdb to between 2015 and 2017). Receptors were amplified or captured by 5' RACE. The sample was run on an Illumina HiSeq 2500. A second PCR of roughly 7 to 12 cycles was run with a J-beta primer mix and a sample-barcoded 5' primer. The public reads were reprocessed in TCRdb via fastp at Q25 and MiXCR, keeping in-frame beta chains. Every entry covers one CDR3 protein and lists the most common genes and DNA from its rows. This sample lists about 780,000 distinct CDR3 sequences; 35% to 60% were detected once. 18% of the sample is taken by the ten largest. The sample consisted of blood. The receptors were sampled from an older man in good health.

CDR3 DNA: TGTGCCAGCAGCCGGGAGGGTTATACGCAGTATTTT. It yields the protein CASSREGYTQYF. The rearrangement links TRBV9 to TRBJ2-3; 8 bases align to TRBD2. Germline CDR1 and CDR2: SGDLS and YYNGEE. The V segment lost 4 bases and the J segment 7 bases; nucleotides outside the gene matches: 2. This CDR3 has 12 amino acids.

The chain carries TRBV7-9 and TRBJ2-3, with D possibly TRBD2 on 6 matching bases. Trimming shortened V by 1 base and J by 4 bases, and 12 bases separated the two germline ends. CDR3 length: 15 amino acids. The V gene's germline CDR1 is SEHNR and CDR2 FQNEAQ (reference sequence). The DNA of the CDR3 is TGTGCCAGCAGCTTAGAGGGAGGATTCGCAGATACGCAGTATTTT. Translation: CASSLEGGFADTQYF.

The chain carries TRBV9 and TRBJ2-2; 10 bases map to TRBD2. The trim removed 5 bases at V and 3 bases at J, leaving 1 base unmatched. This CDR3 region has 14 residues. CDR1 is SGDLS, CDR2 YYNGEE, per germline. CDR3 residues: CASRLAGYTGELFF. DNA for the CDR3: TGTGCCAGCAGACTAGCGGGGTACACCGGGGAGCTGTTTTTT.

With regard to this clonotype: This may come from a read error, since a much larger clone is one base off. Written as DNA, the CDR3 is TGTGCCAGCAGTTGCTCGCAGTACTTC. It is translated as CASSCSQYF. V and J are TRBV27 and TRBJ2-5, with no clear D. This CDR3 has 9 residues. Trimming shortened V by 4 bases and J by 11 bases, and 5 bases separated the two germline ends. Germline assignment: CDR1 MNHEY and CDR2 SMNVEV (reference sequence).

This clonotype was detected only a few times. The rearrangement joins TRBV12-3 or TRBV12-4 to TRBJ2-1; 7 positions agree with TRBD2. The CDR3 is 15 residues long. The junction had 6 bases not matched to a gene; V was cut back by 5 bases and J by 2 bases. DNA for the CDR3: TGTGCCAGCAGTCTCGGCGGGAGTACCTACAATGAGCAGTTCTTC. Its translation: CASSLGGSTYNEQFF.

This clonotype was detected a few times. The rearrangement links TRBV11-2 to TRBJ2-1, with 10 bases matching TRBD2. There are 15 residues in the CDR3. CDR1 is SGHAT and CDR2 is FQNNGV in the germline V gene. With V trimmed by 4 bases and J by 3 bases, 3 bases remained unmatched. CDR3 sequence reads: CASSSGLADYNEQFF. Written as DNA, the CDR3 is TGTGCCAGCAGCTCCGGACTAGCGGACTACAATGAGCAGTTCTTC.

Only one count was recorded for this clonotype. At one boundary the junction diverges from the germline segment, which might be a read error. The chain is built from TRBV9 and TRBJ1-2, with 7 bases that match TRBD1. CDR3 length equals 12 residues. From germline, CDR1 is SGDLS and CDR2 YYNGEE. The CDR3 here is CASRQGSDGYTF. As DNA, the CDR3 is TGCGCCAGCAGACAGGGATCAGATGGCTACACCTTC.

The CDR3 sequence is CATSRADRNYGYTF. CDR3 coding DNA: TGTGCCACCAGCAGAGCGGACCGTAACTATGGCTACACCTTC. The chain carries TRBV15 and TRBJ1-2; D is undetermined. CDR1 LNHNV and CDR2 YYDKDF come from the germline V gene (reference sequence). The CDR3 runs to 14 residues. V lost 1 base, J lost 1 base, and 7 bases lay in between. The complete variable domain, with remaining parts taken from reference TRBV15 and TRBJ1-2, reads DAMVIQNPRYQVTQFGKPVTLSCSQTLNHNVMYWYQQKSSQAPKLLFHYYDKDFNNEADTPDNFQSRRPNTSFCFLDIRSPGLGDTAMYLCATSRADRNYGYTFGSGTRLTVV.